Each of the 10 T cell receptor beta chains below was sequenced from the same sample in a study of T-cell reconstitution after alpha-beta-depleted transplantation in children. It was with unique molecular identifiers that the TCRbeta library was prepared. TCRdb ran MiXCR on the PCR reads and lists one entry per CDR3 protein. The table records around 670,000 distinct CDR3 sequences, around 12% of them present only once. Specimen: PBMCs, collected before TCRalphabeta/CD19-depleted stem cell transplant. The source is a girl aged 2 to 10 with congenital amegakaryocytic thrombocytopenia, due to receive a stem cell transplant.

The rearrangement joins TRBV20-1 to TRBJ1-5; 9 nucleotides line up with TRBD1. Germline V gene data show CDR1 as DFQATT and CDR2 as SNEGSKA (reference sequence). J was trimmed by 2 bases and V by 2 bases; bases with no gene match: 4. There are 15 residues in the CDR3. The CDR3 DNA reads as TGCAGTGCTAGAACAGGGGGCGCGGGCAATCAGCCCCAGCATTTT. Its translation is CSARTGGAGNQPQHF.

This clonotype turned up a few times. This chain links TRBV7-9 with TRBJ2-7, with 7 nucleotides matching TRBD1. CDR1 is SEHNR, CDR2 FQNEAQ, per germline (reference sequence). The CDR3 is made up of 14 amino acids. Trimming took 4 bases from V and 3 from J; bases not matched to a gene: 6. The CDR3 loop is CASSSLTGDYEQYF. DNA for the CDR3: TGTGCCAGCAGCTCCCTCACAGGGGACTACGAGCAGTACTTC.

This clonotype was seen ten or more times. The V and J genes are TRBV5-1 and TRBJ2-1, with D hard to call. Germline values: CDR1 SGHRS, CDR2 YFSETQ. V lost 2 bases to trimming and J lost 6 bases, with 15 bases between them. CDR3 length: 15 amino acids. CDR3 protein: CASSFQQIKRNEQFF. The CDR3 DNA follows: TGCGCCAGCAGCTTCCAACAGATCAAGCGCAATGAGCAGTTCTTC.

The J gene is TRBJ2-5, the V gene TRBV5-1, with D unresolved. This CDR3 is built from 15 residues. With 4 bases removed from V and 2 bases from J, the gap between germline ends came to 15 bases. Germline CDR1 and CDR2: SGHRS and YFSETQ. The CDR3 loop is CASSRNELRQETQYF. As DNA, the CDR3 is TGCGCCAGCAGCCGAAACGAGTTGCGGCAAGAGACCCAGTACTTC.

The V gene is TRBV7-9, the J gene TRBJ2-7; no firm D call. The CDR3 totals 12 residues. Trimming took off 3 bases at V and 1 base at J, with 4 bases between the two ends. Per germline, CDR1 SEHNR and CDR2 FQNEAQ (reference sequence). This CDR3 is CASSFQSYEQYF. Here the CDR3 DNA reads TGTGCCAGCAGCTTTCAATCCTACGAGCAGTACTTC.

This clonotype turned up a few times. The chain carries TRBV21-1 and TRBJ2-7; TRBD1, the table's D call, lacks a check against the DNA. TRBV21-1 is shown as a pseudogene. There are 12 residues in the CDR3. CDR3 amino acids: CASSKAGGQVQF. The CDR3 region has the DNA TGTGCCAGCAGCAAAGCGGGTGGACAGGTCCAATTC.

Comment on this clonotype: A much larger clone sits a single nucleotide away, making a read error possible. In DNA form, the CDR3 reads TGTGCCAGCAGCTTAAGGCGAGAAGAGACCAAGTACTTC. This codes for CASSLRREETKYF. V usage is TRBV7-2 and J usage is TRBJ2-5; D unclear. This CDR3 region has 13 residues. CDR1 is SGHTA and CDR2 is FQGNSA in the germline V gene. The full variable domain, with the rest looked up from reference TRBV7-2 and TRBJ2-5, is GAGVSQSPSNKVTEKGKDVELRCDPISGHTALYWYRQSLGQGLEFLIYFQGNSAPDKSGLPSDRFSAERTGGSVSTLTIQRTQQEDSAVYLCASSLRREETKYFGPGTRLLVL.

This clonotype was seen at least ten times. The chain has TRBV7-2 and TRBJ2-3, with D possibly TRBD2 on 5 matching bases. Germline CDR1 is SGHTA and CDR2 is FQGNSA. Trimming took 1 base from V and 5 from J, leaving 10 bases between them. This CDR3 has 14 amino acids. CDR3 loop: CASSLVRAGDTQYF. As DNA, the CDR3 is TGTGCCAGCAGCTTAGTCCGGGCGGGAGATACGCAGTATTTT.

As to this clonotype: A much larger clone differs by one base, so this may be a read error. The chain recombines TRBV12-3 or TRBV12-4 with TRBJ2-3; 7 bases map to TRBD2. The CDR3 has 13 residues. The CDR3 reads CASRPSGGNTLYF. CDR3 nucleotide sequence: TGTGCCAGCAGGCCCTCGGGGGGTAATACGCTGTATTTT.

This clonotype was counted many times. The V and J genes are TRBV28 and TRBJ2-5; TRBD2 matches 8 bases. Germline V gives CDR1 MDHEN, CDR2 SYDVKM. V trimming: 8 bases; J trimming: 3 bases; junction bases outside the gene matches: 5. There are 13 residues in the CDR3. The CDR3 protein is CASRIAGKETQYF. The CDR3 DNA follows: TGTGCCAGCCGCATAGCGGGGAAAGAGACCCAGTACTTC.